This T cell receptor (beta chain) was identified in a study of T cell responses to AZD1222 COVID-19 vaccine. By share, this clone ranks as medium-sized (0.01 to 0.1%). Clones were sequenced by immunoSEQ multiplex PCR, and TCRdb holds only the in-frame ones, with some missing. Here the sample spans about 98,000 clones, around 87% being singletons. The CDR3 is 15 residues long. Germline V lookup: CDR1 LGHNA, CDR2 YNFKEQ. V lost 3 bases, J lost 6 bases, and 3 bases stayed unmatched. This TCR was sampled from an adult in good health. The chain couples TRBV4-2 to TRBJ2-1; 12 bases map to TRBD2. The source material was peripheral blood, sampled on day 0 of AZD1222 vaccination. The CDR3 coding sequence is TGTGCCAGCAGCCAGACTAGCGGGGGCCTCAATGAGCAGTTCTTC. It specifies CASSQTSGGLNEQFF.